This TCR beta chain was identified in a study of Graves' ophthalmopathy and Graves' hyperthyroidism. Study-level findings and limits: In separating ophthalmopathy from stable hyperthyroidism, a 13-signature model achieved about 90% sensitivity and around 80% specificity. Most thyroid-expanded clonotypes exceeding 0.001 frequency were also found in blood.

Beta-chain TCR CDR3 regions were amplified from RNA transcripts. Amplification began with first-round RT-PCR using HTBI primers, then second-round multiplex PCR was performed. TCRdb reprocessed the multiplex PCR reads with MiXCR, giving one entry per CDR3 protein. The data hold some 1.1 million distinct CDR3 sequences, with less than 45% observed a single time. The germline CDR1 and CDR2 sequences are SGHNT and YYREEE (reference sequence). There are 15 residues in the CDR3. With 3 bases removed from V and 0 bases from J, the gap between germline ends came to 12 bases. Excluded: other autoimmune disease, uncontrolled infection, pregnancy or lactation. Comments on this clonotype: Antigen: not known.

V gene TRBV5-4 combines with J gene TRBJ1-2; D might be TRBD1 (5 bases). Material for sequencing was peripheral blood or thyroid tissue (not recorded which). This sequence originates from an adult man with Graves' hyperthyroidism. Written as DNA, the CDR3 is TGTGCCAGCAGCTCCGGGACTGACTCTAACTATGGCTACACCTTC. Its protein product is CASSSGTDSNYGYTF.